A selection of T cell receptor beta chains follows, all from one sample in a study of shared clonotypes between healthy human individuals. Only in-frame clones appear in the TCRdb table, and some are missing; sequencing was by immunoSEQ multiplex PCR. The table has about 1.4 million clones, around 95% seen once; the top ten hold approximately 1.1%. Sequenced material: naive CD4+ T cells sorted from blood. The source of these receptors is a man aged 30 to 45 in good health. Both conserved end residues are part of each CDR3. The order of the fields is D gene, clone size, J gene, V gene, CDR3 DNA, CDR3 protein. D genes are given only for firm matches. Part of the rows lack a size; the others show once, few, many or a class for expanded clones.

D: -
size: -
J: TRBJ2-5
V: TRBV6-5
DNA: TGTGCCAGCAGTTTTACAGGCGAGGAGACCCAGTACTTC
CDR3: CASSFTGEETQYF

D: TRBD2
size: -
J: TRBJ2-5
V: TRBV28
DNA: TGTGCCAGCATTACCCGGGAGGGCCTTGGAGAGACCCAGTACTTC
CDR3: CASITREGLGETQYF

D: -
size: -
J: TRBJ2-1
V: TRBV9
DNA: TGTGCCAGCAGCGTAGATCCGGGGGCAAGCTACAATGAGCAGTTCTTC
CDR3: CASSVDPGASYNEQFF

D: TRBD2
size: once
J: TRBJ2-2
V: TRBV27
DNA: TGTGCCAGCAGTTTATCGGGACTACCCACCGGGGAGCTGTTTTTT
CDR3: CASSLSGLPTGELFF

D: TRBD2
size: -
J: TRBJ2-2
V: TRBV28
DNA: TGTGCCAGCAGTTCTTGGACTAGCGGGAGGGCCGGGGAGCTGTTTTTT
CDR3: CASSSWTSGRAGELFF

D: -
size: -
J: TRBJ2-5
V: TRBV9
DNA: TGTGCCAGCAGCCTAGCGACCCAAGAGACCCAGTACTTC
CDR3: CASSLATQETQYF

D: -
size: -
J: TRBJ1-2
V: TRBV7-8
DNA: TGTGCCAGCAGTTCTTGGGGCGAGAACTATGACTACACCTTC
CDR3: CASSSWGENYDYTF

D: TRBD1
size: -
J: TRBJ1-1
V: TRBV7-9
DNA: TGTGCCAGCAGCCCTAGACAGGGTAGATCGATGAACACTGAAGCTTTCTTT
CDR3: CASSPRQGRSMNTEAFF

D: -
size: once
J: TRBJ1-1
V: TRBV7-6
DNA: TGTGCCAGCAGCAAACACCCCGGGGGAGGGGTGATGAACACTGAAGCTTTCTTT
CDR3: CASSKHPGGGVMNTEAFF

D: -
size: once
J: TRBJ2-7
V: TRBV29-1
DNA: TGCAGCGTTGAATCCGGTTGGGAGCAGTACTTC
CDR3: CSVESGWEQYF

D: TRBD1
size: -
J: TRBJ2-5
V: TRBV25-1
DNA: TGTGCCAGCAGTGTCCGACAGGGTTTGGTTTGGGAGACCCAGTACTTC
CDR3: CASSVRQGLVWETQYF

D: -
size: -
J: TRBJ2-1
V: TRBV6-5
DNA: TGTGCCAGCAGTTACTCGAGGTTCGGAACATTAGATGAGCAGTTCTTC
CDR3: CASSYSRFGTLDEQFF

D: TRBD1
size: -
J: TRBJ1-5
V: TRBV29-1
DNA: TGCAGCGCCCAGGTTAACAGGGGATCGGAGCCCCAGCATTTT
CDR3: CSAQVNRGSEPQHF

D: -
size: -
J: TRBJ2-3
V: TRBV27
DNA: TGTGCCAGCAGTTTCGGGCTGGGCACAGATACGCAGTATTTT
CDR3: CASSFGLGTDTQYF

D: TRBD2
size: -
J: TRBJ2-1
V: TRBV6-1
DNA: TGTGCCAGCAGAGTAGCGGGAGTGGTCTACAATGAGCAGTTCTTC
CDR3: CASRVAGVVYNEQFF

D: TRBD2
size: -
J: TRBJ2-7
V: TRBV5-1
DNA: TGCGCCAGCAGCTTGGCGGGCCGGGAGGACGAGCAGTACTTC
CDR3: CASSLAGREDEQYF

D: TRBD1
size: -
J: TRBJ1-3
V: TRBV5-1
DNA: TGCGCCAGCAGCTTGGGTCAGGGGGCGGCTGGAAACACCATATATTTT
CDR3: CASSLGQGAAGNTIYF

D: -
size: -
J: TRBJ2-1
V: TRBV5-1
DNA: TGCGCCAGCAGCCTGGGACTTTCCAATGAGCAGTTCTTC
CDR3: CASSLGLSNEQFF

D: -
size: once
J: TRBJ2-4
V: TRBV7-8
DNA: TGTGCCAGCAGCTTAGCGCTAGGAATGGCCAAAAACATTCAGTACTTC
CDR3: CASSLALGMAKNIQYF

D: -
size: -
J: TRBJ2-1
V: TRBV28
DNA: TGTGCCAGCAGTTTACAGGGGAATGAGCAGTTCTTC
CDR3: CASSLQGNEQFF

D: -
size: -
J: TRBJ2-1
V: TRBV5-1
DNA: TGCGCCAGCAGCTTGGTACAAGGTGCTACCTACAATGAGCAGTTCTTC
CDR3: CASSLVQGATYNEQFF

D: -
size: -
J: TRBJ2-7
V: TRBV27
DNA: TGTGCCAGCAGTTTGCTGGCGAAGGCCGAGCAGTACTTC
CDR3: CASSLLAKAEQYF

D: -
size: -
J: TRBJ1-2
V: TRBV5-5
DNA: TGTGCCAGCAGCTTGGCCGAGGGTTGGGACTATGGCTACACCTTC
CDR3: CASSLAEGWDYGYTF

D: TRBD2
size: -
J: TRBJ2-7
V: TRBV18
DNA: TGTGCCAGCTCACCTAGCGGGGCTGAGCAGTACTTC
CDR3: CASSPSGAEQYF

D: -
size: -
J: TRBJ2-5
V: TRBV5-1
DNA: TGCGCCAGCAGCCCAGACGGAAAAGAGACCCAGTACTTC
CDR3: CASSPDGKETQYF

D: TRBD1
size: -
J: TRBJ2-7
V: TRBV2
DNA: TGTGCCAGCAAGAGATTCCTACAGGGGCAGGGTGACGAGCAGTACTTC
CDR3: CASKRFLQGQGDEQYF

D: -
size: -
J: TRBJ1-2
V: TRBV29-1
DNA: TGCAGCGTTGTGTCGGGAACAGGGAATGGCTACACCTTC
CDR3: CSVVSGTGNGYTF

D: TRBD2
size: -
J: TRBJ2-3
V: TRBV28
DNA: TGTGCCAGCACCGGGGCGGGGGTAGCAGATACGCAGTATTTT
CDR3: CASTGAGVADTQYF

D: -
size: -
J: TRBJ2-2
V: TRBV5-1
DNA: TGCGCCAGCAGCTTGGGGATGACCCGAAACACCGGGGAGCTGTTTTTT
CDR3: CASSLGMTRNTGELFF

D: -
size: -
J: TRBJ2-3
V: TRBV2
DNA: TGTGCCAGCCGACGCACAGATACGCAGTATTTT
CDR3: CASRRTDTQYF

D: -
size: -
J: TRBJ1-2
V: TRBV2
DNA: TGTGCCAGCAGATTGACAGCTAACTATGGCTACACCTTC
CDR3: CASRLTANYGYTF

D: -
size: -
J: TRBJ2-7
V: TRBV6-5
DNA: TGTGCCAGCAGTTACTTCCGACGGGGTGCCGAGCAGTACTTC
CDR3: CASSYFRRGAEQYF

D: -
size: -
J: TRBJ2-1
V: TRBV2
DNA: TGTGCCAGCAGTGTACGAGGGAGCAAGGTCAATGAGCAGTTCTTC
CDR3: CASSVRGSKVNEQFF

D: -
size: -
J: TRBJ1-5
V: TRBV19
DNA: TGTGCCAGTAGTATAGGGTCTCAGCCCCAGCATTTT
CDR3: CASSIGSQPQHF

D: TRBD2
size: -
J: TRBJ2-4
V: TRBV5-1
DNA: TGCGCCAGCAGCCCGGGACTAGCGGGAGGGGTAAACATTCAGTACTTC
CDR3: CASSPGLAGGVNIQYF

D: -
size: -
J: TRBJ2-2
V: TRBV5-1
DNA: TGCGCCAGCAGCTCGGGACTCCGGCCTCCGGCCGGGGAGCTGTTTTTT
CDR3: CASSSGLRPPAGELFF

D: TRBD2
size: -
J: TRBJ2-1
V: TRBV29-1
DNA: TGCAGCGTGGGAGGGGCCGTCAATGAGCAGTTCTTC
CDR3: CSVGGAVNEQFF

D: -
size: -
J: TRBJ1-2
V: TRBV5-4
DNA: TGTGCCAGCAGCTTGGACGGAATCTATGGCTACACCTTC
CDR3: CASSLDGIYGYTF

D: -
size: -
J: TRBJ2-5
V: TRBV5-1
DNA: TGCGCCAGCAGAGTCCGGGTTATGACGGAGACCCAGTACTTC
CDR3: CASRVRVMTETQYF

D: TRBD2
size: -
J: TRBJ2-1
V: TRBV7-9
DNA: TGTGCCAGCAGCTTTGGTCCTAGCGGGGACAATGAGCAGTTCTTC
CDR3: CASSFGPSGDNEQFF

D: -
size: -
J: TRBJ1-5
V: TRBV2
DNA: TGTGCCAGCAGAATACAGGGTAGAGGAGATGGCAATCAGCCCCAGCATTTT
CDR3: CASRIQGRGDGNQPQHF

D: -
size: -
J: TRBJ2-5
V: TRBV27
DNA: TGTGCCAGCAGTTTTTCGGGGTTGGGGGAGACCCAGTACTTC
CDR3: CASSFSGLGETQYF

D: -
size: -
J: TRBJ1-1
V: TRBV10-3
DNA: TGTGCCATCAGTGAACAGGGATCGAACACTGAAGCTTTCTTT
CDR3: CAISEQGSNTEAFF

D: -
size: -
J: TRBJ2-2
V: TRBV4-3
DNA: TGCGCCAGCAGCCAAGATGACACCCTCCAGACCGGGGAGCTGTTTTTT
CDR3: CASSQDDTLQTGELFF

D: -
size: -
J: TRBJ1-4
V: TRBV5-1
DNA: TGCGCCAGCAGCTTGCCCGGTAATGAAAAACTGTTTTTT
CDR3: CASSLPGNEKLFF

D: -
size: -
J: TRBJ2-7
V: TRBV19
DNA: TGTGCCAGTAGTATGGGGAGAGCCTACGAGCAGTACTTC
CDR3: CASSMGRAYEQYF

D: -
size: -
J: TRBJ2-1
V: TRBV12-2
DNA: TGTGCAAGTCGCTCAGTAGATCGGAAGGAGCAGTTCTTC
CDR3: CASRSVDRKEQFF

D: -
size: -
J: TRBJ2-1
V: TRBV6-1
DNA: TGTGCCAGCAGTGCCGGACTCGGGTGGGGCAATGAGCAGTTCTTC
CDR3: CASSAGLGWGNEQFF

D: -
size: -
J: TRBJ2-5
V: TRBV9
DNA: TGTGCCAGCAGCGTAGTGGGAGAGACCCAGTACTTC
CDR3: CASSVVGETQYF

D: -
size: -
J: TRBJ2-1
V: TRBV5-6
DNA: TGTGCCAGCAGCTTCGGCTCCGGGAGATTAGGTGAGCAGTTCTTC
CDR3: CASSFGSGRLGEQFF

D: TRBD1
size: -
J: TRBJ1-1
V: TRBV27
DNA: TGTGCCAGCAGCACGATCAAGACAGGGGATACTGAAGCTTTCTTT
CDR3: CASSTIKTGDTEAFF

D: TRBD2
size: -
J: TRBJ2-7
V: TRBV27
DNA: TGTGCCAGCAGTAGACTCGGGACTAGCGGCTCCTACGAGCAGTACTTC
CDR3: CASSRLGTSGSYEQYF

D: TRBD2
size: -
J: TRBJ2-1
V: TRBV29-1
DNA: TGCAGCGTTCAAGGCGGGAGCTTCGATGAGCAGTTCTTC
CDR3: CSVQGGSFDEQFF

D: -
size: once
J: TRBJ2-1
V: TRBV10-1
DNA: TGCGCCAGCAGTATGGGCCCGGGGTACAATGAGCAGTTCTTC
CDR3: CASSMGPGYNEQFF

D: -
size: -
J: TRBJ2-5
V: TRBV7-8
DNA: TGTGCCAGCAGCTTACTAGTGAAAGGAGAGACCCAGTACTTC
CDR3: CASSLLVKGETQYF

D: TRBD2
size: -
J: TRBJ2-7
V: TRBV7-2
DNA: TGTGCCAGCAGCTTAGCGCGGGGACTAGCGGGTTACAACTACGAGCAGTACTTC
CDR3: CASSLARGLAGYNYEQYF

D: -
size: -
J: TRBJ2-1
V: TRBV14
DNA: TGTGCCAGCAGCCAATTTCTTCATAAGGTCTTC
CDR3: CASSQFLHKVF

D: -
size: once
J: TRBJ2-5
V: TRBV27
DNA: TGTGCCAGCAGTTTAGTGGCAGGGTGGTTCGAGACCCAGTACTTC
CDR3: CASSLVAGWFETQYF

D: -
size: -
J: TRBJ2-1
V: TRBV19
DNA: TGTGCCAGTAAAACAGGGAGCTCCTACAATGAGCAGTTCTTC
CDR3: CASKTGSSYNEQFF